This TCR beta chain was captured in a study of blood T cell repertoires in COVID-19. The wider study: Sites in the United States, Italy and Spain provided acute and convalescent COVID-19 samples. T cells, B-cell-depleted T cells, or PBMCs supplied cDNA or gDNA.

Trimming cost V 4 bases and J 2 bases; bases outside gene matches: 9. The CDR3 has 15 residues. Germline V gene lookup returns CDR1 SQVTM and CDR2 ANQGSEA. Original handling: Estimation of nucleated cell counts was performed using reference gene primer amplification. Assay: immunoSEQ multiplex PCR; the TCRdb copy retains only in-frame clones and omits some. Clonal size and the V and J genes are those of that table, whereas D and trimming came from the DNA. Altogether 100,000 or so clones are present, roughly 88% being singletons, with the ten largest covering about 6.3%. This TCR came from a woman aged 60-75 years with acute or convalescent COVID-19. Source material: peripheral blood. The chain has TRBV29-1 and TRBJ2-5; TRBD1 agrees at 8 bases. The CDR3, as DNA: TGCAGCGTTGGCGGATACAGGGGGAGACAAGAGACCCAGTACTTC. Its translation is CSVGGYRGRQETQYF.